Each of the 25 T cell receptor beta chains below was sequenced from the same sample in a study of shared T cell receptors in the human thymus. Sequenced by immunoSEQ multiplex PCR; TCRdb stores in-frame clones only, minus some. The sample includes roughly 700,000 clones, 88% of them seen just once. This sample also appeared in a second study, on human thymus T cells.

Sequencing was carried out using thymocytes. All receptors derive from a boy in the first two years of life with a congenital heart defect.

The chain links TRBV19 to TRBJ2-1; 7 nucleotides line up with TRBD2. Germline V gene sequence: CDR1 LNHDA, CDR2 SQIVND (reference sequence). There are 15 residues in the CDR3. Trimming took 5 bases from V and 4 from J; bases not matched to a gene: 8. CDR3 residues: CASSFREEGYNEQFF. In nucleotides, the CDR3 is TGTGCCAGTAGTTTTCGGGAGGAAGGGTACAATGAGCAGTTCTTC.

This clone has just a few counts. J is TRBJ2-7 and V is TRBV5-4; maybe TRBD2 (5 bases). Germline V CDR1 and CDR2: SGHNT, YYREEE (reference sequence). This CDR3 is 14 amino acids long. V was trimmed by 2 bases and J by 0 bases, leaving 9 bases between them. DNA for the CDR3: TGTGCCAGCAGCTTAACGGGGAGCTCCTACGAGCAGTACTTC. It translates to CASSLTGSSYEQYF.

This CDR3 reads CASSQDSGRVAEKLFF. Written as DNA, the CDR3 is TGTGCCAGCAGCCAAGATTCCGGCAGGGTGGCTGAAAAACTGTTTTTT. This chain joins TRBV14 and TRBJ1-4; a possible D gene is TRBD1 (5 bases). Germline-derived CDR1 and CDR2 are SGHDN and FVKESK. This CDR3 has 16 residues. V lost 0 bases, J lost 7 bases, and 15 bases lay in between.

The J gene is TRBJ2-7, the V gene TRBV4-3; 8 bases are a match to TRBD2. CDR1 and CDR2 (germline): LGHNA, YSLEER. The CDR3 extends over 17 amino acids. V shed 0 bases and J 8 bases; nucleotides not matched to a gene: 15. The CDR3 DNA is TGCGCCAGCAGCCAAGATCTTATTACTAGCGGCCAAAAAAAGCAGTACTTC. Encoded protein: CASSQDLITSGQKKQYF.

The CDR3 is CASSLPGPPNTGELFF. For the CDR3, the DNA is TGTGCCAGCAGCCTTCCTGGGCCCCCGAACACCGGGGAGCTGTTTTTT. The chain employs TRBV5-6 and TRBJ2-2; D remains ambiguous. Per the germline V gene, CDR1 is SGHDT and CDR2 is YYEEEE. The CDR3 has 16 residues. The V end lost 4 bases, the J end lost 0 bases, and 13 bases lay between the germline ends.

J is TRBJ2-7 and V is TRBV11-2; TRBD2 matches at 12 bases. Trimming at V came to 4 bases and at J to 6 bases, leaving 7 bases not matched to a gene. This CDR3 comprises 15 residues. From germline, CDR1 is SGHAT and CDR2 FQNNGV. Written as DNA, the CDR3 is TGTGCCAGCAGCTCAAGACTAGCGGGAGTGGGCGAGCAGTACTTC. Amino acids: CASSSRLAGVGEQYF.

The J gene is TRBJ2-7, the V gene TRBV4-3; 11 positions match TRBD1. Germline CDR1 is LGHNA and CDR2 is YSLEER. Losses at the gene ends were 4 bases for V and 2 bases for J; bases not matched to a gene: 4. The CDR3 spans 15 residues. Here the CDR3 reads CASSPRDRGAYEQYF. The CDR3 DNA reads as TGCGCCAGCAGCCCCCGGGACAGGGGGGCCTACGAGCAGTACTTC.

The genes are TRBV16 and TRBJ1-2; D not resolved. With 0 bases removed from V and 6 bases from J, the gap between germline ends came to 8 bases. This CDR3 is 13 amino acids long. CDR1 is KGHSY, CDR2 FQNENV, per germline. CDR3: CASSQSMADGYTF. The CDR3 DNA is TGTGCCAGCAGCCAATCGATGGCAGATGGCTACACCTTC.

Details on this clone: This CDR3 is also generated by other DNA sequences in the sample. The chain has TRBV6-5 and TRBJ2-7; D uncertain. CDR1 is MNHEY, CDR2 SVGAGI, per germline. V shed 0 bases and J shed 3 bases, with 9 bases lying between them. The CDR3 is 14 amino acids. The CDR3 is CASSYSNLSYEQYF. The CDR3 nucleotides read TGTGCCAGCAGTTACTCGAACTTAAGCTACGAGCAGTACTTC.

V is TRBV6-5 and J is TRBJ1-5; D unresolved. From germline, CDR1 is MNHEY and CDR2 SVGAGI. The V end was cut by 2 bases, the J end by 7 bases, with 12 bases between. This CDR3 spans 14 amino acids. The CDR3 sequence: CASSYRRGTQPQHF. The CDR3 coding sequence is TGTGCCAGCAGTTACAGGCGGGGTACCCAGCCCCAGCATTTT.

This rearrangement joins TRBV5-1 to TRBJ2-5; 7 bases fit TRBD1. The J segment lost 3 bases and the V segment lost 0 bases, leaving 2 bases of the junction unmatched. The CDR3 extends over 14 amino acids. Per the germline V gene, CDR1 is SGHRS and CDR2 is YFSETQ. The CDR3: CASSLGGQKETQYF. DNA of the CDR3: TGCGCCAGCAGCTTGGGGGGACAGAAAGAGACCCAGTACTTC.

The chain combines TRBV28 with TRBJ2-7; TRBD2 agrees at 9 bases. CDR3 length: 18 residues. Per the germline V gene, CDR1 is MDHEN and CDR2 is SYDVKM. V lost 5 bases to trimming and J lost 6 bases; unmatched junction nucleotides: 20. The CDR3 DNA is TGTGCCAGCAGTCTATCTTCAAGCCCGGGACTAGCTTCTTCCGAGCAGTACTTC. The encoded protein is CASSLSSSPGLASSEQYF.

CDR3 nucleotide sequence: TGCAGCGTGGGGGGGTTGCACCCCGGGGAGCTGTTTTTT. Translation: CSVGGLHPGELFF. The V gene is TRBV29-1, the J gene TRBJ2-2; TRBD2 agrees at 7 bases. Germline CDR1 SQVTM, CDR2 ANQGSEA. CDR3 length: 13 amino acids. V lost 6 bases, J lost 6 bases, and 7 bases stayed unmatched.

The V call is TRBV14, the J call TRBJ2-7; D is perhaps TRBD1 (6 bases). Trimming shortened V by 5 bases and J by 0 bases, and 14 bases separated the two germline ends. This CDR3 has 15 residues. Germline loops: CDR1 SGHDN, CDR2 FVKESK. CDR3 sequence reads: CASSSPTGTSYEQYF. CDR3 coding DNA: TGTGCCAGCAGCTCCCCCACAGGGACCTCCTACGAGCAGTACTTC.

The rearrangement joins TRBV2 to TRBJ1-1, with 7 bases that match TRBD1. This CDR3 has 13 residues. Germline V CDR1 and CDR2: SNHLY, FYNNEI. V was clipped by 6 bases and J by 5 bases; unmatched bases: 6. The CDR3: CASRGRTGTEAFF. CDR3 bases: TGTGCCAGCAGAGGTCGGACAGGTACTGAAGCTTTCTTT.

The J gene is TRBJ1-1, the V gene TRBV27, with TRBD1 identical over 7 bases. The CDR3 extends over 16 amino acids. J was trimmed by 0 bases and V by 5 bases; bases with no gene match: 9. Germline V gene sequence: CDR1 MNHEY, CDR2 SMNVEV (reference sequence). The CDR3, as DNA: TGTGCCAGCAGTCCATTCTCCAGGGGGATGAACACTGAAGCTTTCTTT. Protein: CASSPFSRGMNTEAFF.

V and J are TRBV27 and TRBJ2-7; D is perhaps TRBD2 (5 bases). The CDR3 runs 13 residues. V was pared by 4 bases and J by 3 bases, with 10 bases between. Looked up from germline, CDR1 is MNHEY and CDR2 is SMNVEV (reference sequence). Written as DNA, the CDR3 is TGTGCCAGCAGTTATCGAGGGAACTACGAGCAGTACTTC. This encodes CASSYRGNYEQYF.

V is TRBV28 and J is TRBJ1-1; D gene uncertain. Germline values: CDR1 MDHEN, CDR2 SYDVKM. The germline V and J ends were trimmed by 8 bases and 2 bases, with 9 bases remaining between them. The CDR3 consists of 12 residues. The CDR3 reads CASRAYNTEAFF. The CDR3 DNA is TGTGCCAGCCGAGCCTATAACACTGAAGCTTTCTTT.

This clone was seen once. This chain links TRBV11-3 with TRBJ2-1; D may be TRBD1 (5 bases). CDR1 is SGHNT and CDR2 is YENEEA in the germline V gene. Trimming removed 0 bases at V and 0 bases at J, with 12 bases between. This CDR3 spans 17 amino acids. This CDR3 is CASSLDLNRSSYNEQFF. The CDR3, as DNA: TGTGCCAGCAGCTTAGATCTTAACAGGAGCTCCTACAATGAGCAGTTCTTC.

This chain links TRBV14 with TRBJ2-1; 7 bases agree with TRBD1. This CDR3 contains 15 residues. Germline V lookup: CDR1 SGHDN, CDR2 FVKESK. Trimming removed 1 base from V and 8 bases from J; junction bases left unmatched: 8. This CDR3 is CASSQGGQLHDEQFF. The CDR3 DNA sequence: TGTGCCAGCAGCCAAGGGGGACAGCTACACGATGAGCAGTTCTTC.

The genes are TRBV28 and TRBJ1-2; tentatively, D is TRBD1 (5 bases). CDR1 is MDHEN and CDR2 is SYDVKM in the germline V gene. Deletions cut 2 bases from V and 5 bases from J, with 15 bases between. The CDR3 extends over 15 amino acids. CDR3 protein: CASSLVGRIGYGYTF. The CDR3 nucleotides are TGTGCCAGCAGTTTAGTGGGGCGCATAGGATATGGCTACACCTTC.

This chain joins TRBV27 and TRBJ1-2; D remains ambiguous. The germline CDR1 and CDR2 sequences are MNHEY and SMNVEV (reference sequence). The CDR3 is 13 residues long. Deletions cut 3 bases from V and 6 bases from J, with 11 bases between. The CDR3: CASSFPEGNGYTF. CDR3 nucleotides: TGTGCCAGCAGTTTCCCTGAGGGTAATGGCTACACCTTC.

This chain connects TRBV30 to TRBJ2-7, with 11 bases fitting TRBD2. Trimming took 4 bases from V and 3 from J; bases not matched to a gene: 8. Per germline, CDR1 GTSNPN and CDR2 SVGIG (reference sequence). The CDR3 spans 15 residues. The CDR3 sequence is CAWTSGRSSFYEQYF. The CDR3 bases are TGTGCCTGGACTAGCGGGAGGAGTTCATTCTACGAGCAGTACTTC.

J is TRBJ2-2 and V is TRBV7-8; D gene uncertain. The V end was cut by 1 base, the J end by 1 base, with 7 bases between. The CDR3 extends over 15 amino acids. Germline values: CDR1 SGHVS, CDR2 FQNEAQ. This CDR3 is CASSLGSENTGELFF. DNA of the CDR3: TGTGCCAGCAGCTTAGGCAGCGAGAACACCGGGGAGCTGTTTTTT.

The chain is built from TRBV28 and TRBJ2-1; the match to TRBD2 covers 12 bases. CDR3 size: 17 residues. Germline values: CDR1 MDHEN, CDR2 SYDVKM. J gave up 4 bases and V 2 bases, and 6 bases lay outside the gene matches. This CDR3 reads CASSLLQTSGRYNEQFF. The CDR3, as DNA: TGTGCCAGCAGTTTACTCCAGACTAGCGGGAGATACAATGAGCAGTTCTTC.